This T cell receptor beta chain was identified in a study of blood T cell repertoires in COVID-19. Study summary: T cells, B-cell-depleted T cells, or PBMCs provided the cDNA or gDNA that served as material.

The CDR3 loop spans 15 amino acids. CDR1 is KGHDR, CDR2 SFDVKD, per germline. Cohort 3 recovery required two negative PCRs, clearance, or symptom resolution. Original processing methods: Quantification of nucleated cells was approximated via reference gene primer amplification. Clones were sequenced by immunoSEQ multiplex PCR, and TCRdb holds only the in-frame ones, with some missing. That table furnishes V, J and clone size, whereas the DNA furnished D and trimming. The sample includes hundreds of thousands of clones, 89% of them seen just once. Concerning this clone itself: At one of its ends the junction is not consistent with the germline gene, which may arise from a read error.

The material sequenced was PBMCs or T cells enriched from blood (not recorded which). The sequence was collected from a woman in her 40s who had recovered from COVID-19. This sequence joins TRBV24-1 and TRBJ2-3; 8 bases map to TRBD2. Here the CDR3 reads CATRDSSGSTDTQYF. For the CDR3, the DNA is TGTGCCACCAGGGATTCTAGCGGGAGCACAGATACGCAGTATTTT.